The 25 T cell receptor beta chains in this list originate from one sample, sequenced in a study of T cells in Graves' hyperthyroidism and ophthalmopathy. The source material, RNA transcripts, was used to amplify TCR beta CDR3 regions. First-round RT-PCR with HTBI primers amplified the TCR CDR3 region. MiXCR was run by TCRdb on the multiplex PCR reads, yielding one entry per CDR3 protein. The data show 600,000 or so distinct CDR3 sequences, with about 14% seen just once and approximately 12% held by the top ten. Material for sequencing was blood. The receptors derive from a woman between 50 and 59 years old with Graves' ophthalmopathy.

This clonotype has at least ten counts. The V and J genes are TRBV2 and TRBJ2-7, with D perhaps matching TRBD1 (6 bases). Trimming stripped 4 bases from V and 4 bases from J, with 11 bases between. CDR3 length: 13 residues. The germline CDR1 and CDR2 sequences are SNHLY and FYNNEI. The CDR3 loop is CASSARGWYEQYF. The CDR3 nucleotides read TGTGCCAGCAGTGCCAGGGGCTGGTACGAGCAGTACTTC.

This clonotype has at least ten counts. CDR3 protein: CATRVGGVGYEQYF. In DNA, the CDR3 is TGTGCCACCAGGGTAGGCGGGGTCGGCTACGAGCAGTACTTC. The chain employs TRBV28 and TRBJ2-7; D may be TRBD2 (6 bases). CDR3 size: 14 residues. The V end was cut by 10 bases, the J end by 3 bases, with 19 bases between. Germline lookup yields CDR1 MDHEN and CDR2 SYDVKM.

The sample holds many counts of this clonotype. The V call is TRBV28, the J call TRBJ2-1; 13 bases match TRBD2. Germline V gene data show CDR1 as MDHEN and CDR2 as SYDVKM. CDR3 length equals 16 residues. V lost 4 bases, J lost 4 bases, and 4 bases stayed unmatched. The CDR3 spells CASSYGTSGTYNEQFF. As DNA, the CDR3 is TGTGCCAGCAGTTACGGGACTAGCGGGACTTACAATGAGCAGTTCTTC.

This clonotype has a handful of counts. The chain has TRBV10-3 and TRBJ2-5; TRBD1 matches 7 bases. J was trimmed by 5 bases and V by 3 bases; bases with no gene match: 9. The V gene's germline CDR1 is ENHRY and CDR2 SYGVKD. The CDR3 length is 15 residues. As DNA, the CDR3 is TGTGCCATCAGTGACCCGCAGACAGGGAAGGAGACCCAGTACTTC. Translated: CAISDPQTGKETQYF.

A few counts support this clonotype. The chain has TRBV18 and TRBJ1-6; 9 positions match TRBD1. The CDR3 sequence is 17 residues long. The ends lost 5 bases at V and 6 bases at J; junction bases unmatched: 11. In germline, CDR1 is KGHSH, CDR2 LQKENI. The CDR3 bases are TGTGCCAGCTCAGCCCTCCCTGGGACAGGGTTTAATTCACCCCTCCACTTT. This gives the protein CASSALPGTGFNSPLHF.

The CDR3 spells CASSLTGQGGSYEQYF. DNA of the CDR3: TGTGCCAGCAGCTTAACAGGACAGGGTGGAAGCTACGAGCAGTACTTC. The rearrangement uses TRBV28 and TRBJ2-7; 8 bases fit TRBD1. CDR1 MDHEN and CDR2 SYDVKM come from the germline V gene. This CDR3 region has 16 residues. V lost 6 bases and J lost 3; bases outside the gene matches: 13.

This clonotype came up many times. The genes are TRBV29-1 and TRBJ2-5; 7 bases fit TRBD1. The CDR3 is 13 residues long. Trimming cost V 6 bases and J 1 base; bases outside gene matches: 5. The germline CDR1 and CDR2 sequences are SQVTM and ANQGSEA. This chain's CDR3 is CSVKTGFQETQYF. The CDR3, as DNA: TGCAGCGTCAAGACAGGGTTCCAAGAGACCCAGTACTTC.

This clonotype appeared many times. This rearrangement joins TRBV6-1 to TRBJ2-1, with 7 nucleotides matching TRBD1. The germline CDR1 and CDR2 sequences are MNHNS and SASEGT. V lost 7 bases and J lost 5; bases outside the gene matches: 17. The CDR3 consists of 17 residues. The CDR3 here is CASTLSPFDRVNNEQFF. CDR3 sequence (DNA): TGTGCCAGCACCCTATCCCCATTTGACAGGGTGAACAATGAGCAGTTCTTC.

The rearrangement links TRBV6-1 to TRBJ2-1; 15 bases line up with TRBD2. Germline V CDR1 and CDR2: MNHNS, SASEGT. CDR3 length equals 19 residues. J was trimmed by 1 base and V by 1 base; bases with no gene match: 5. The CDR3 DNA reads as TGTGCCAGCAGTGAAGGGACTAGCGGGAGGGCCTTGTCCTACAATGAGCAGTTCTTC. Protein: CASSEGTSGRALSYNEQFF.

In the case of this clonotype: Possible read error: a much larger clone is one base away. The V gene is TRBV28, the J gene TRBJ1-5; D is uncertain. CDR1 and CDR2 from the germline V gene are MDHEN and SYDVKM. The CDR3 contains 12 residues. CDR3 sequence (DNA): TGTGCCAGCAGTGACCAATATCAGTCCCAGCATTTT. Translation: CASSDQYQSQHF.

This chain uses TRBV18 with TRBJ1-4, with 9 bases identical to TRBD1. V shed 1 base, J shed 8 bases, and the junction held 2 bases outside the gene matches. The germline V gene has CDR1 KGHSH and CDR2 LQKENI. The CDR3 is made up of 14 amino acids. CDR3 DNA sequence: TGTGCCAGCTCACCACGTGGGACAGGGGAAAAACTGTTTTTT. Encoded protein: CASSPRGTGEKLFF.

On this clonotype: This may come from a read error, since a much larger clone is one base off. The CDR3 ends on some other residue instead of the conserved phenylalanine or tryptophan, so this is likely a read error. The V and J genes are TRBV5-1 and TRBJ1-1; D possibly corresponds to TRBD1 (6 bases). The V gene's germline CDR1 is SGHRS and CDR2 YFSETQ. Between the trimmed V and J ends, which lost 7 bases and 4 bases, there was a span of 11 bases. This CDR3 is built from 12 residues. CDR3 sequence reads: CASRGGGTEAFL. CDR3 in DNA: TGCGCCAGCCGGGGAGGGGGCACTGAAGCTTTCCTT.

This clonotype was observed many times. The chain uses TRBV5-1 and TRBJ2-1; TRBD2 agrees at 9 bases. The germline V gene has CDR1 SGHRS and CDR2 YFSETQ. The length of the CDR3 is 15 residues. Unmatched junction bases numbered 10, after V lost 7 bases and J lost 5 bases. CDR3 bases: TGCGCCAGCGGGGTTAGCGGGAGACCCCACAATGAGCAGTTCTTC. This codes for CASGVSGRPHNEQFF.

The chain combines TRBV5-1 with TRBJ1-6; 8 nucleotides match TRBD1. The trim removed 7 bases at V and 7 bases at J, leaving 7 bases unmatched. Germline V lookup: CDR1 SGHRS, CDR2 YFSETQ. CDR3 length equals 14 residues. The CDR3 nucleotides read TGCGCCAGCTATTCGGACAGGGAAAATTCACCCCTCCACTTT. This gives the protein CASYSDRENSPLHF.

This clonotype was seen just once. The chain joins TRBV7-2 to TRBJ2-1; D is undetermined. The CDR3 covers 15 residues. Deletions cut 1 base from V and 9 bases from J, with 16 bases between. Germline V gives CDR1 SGHTA, CDR2 FQGNSA. The CDR3 DNA follows: TGTGCCAGCAGCTTAGTTACGGGTGGGGTAGCTGAGCAGTTCTTC. Translating gives CASSLVTGGVAEQFF.

The chain is built from TRBV10-2 and TRBJ2-2; TRBD2 matches at 11 bases. With 10 bases clipped from V and 4 bases from J, the junction kept 11 bases outside the gene matches. Germline V gene lookup returns CDR1 WSHSY and CDR2 SAAADI. The CDR3 has 16 amino acids. CDR3 bases: TGCGCCACCGGACCACGGCTAGCGGGAGGCACCGGGGAGCTGTTTTTT. As protein: CATGPRLAGGTGELFF.

This clonotype was picked up a small number of times. V is TRBV18 and J is TRBJ2-7, with 9 positions matching TRBD2. After removal of 1 base from V and 5 bases from J, the junction contained 15 bases not matched to a gene. The CDR3 has 18 residues. CDR1 and CDR2 from the germline V gene are KGHSH and LQKENI. The CDR3 protein is CASSPLMVAGGDGDEQYF. CDR3 bases: TGTGCCAGCTCACCACTGATGGTTGCGGGAGGGGACGGGGACGAGCAGTACTTC.

In this sample, this clonotype turned up many times. The rearrangement uses TRBV28 and TRBJ2-5; TRBD2 matches at 12 bases. Germline V CDR1 and CDR2: MDHEN, SYDVKM. This CDR3 has 18 residues. J lost 0 bases, V lost 2 bases, and 7 bases had no gene match. The chain's CDR3 is CASSLTRLAGAHQETQYF. As DNA, the CDR3 is TGTGCCAGCAGTTTAACGAGACTAGCGGGAGCCCACCAAGAGACCCAGTACTTC. The full variable domain, completed using reference TRBV28 and TRBJ2-5, is DVKVTQSSRYLVKRTGEKVFLECVQDMDHENMFWYRQDPGLGLRLIYFSYDVKMKEKGDIPEGYSVSREKKERFSLILESASTNQTSMYLCASSLTRLAGAHQETQYFGPGTRLLVL.

Remarks on this clonotype: The junction and the germline gene differ at one end; a read error may be behind it. The chain joins TRBV9 to TRBJ2-1, with 7 bases matching TRBD1. The CDR3 has 15 amino acids. CDR1 is SGDLS and CDR2 is YYNGEE in the germline V gene. The CDR3 DNA follows: TGTGCCAGCACTATGACCGGGACAGATTACAATAAGCAGTTCTTC. Protein sequence: CASTMTGTDYNKQFF.

The V gene is TRBV6-1, the J gene TRBJ2-2, with D perhaps matching TRBD1 (5 bases). CDR1 and CDR2 from the germline V gene are MNHNS and SASEGT. With 5 bases removed from V and 1 base from J, the gap between germline ends came to 11 bases. This CDR3 contains 15 residues. The CDR3 sequence: CASSKHTGNTGELFF. The CDR3 bases are TGTGCCAGCAGTAAACATACAGGGAACACCGGGGAGCTGTTTTTT.

The sample holds many counts of this clonotype. This chain links TRBV7-2 with TRBJ2-2; D may be TRBD1 (6 bases). The germline CDR1 and CDR2 sequences are SGHTA and FQGNSA. CDR3 size: 17 residues. Trimming shortened V by 5 bases and J by 0 bases, and 16 bases separated the two germline ends. CDR3 nucleotides: TGTGCCAGCAGCCCCGCGCCGGGACATCCGAACACCGGGGAGCTGTTTTTT. Protein: CASSPAPGHPNTGELFF.

This chain links TRBV4-1 with TRBJ2-1; D call uncertain. The V and J ends lost 0 bases and 7 bases respectively, with 10 bases between them. The CDR3 is 14 amino acids. The germline gives CDR1 MGHRA, CDR2 YSYEKL. The CDR3, as DNA: TGCGCCAGCAGCCAAGACGACCAAATGAATGAGCAGTTCTTC. Translated, it gives CASSQDDQMNEQFF.

This clonotype occurred many times. The chain links TRBV5-1 to TRBJ1-1; weak D call: TRBD1 (6 bases). The CDR3 runs 12 residues. V lost 5 bases and J lost 11, with 16 bases in between. Germline loops: CDR1 SGHRS, CDR2 YFSETQ. CDR3 region: CASRGPGQRAFF. The CDR3 nucleotides read TGCGCCAGCAGGGGACCGGGACAACGGGCTTTCTTT.

This clonotype was detected many times. This chain joins TRBV12-3 or TRBV12-4 and TRBJ2-5; 7 nucleotides line up with TRBD1. The CDR3 is 12 residues long. With V trimmed by 5 bases and J by 12 bases, 9 bases remained unmatched. DNA of the CDR3: TGTGCCAGCAGTCTATCCCGGGACAGAAAGTACTTC. Encoded protein: CASSLSRDRKYF.

This clonotype was counted ten times or more. The chain has TRBV11-2 and TRBJ2-1; 13 bases fit TRBD2. The CDR3 length is 15 residues. The germline V gene encodes CDR1 SGHAT and CDR2 FQNNGV. V was clipped by 5 bases and J by 9 bases; unmatched bases: 7. The CDR3 DNA is TGTGCCAGCAGCCTCGGACTAGCGGGAGCGGGTGAGCAGTTCTTC. It codes for CASSLGLAGAGEQFF.